This is a list of T cell receptor beta chains from one sample in a study of a mutant IDH1 vaccine in newly diagnosed glioma. Sequencing used immunoSEQ multiplex PCR; TCRdb keeps in-frame clones, though not all of them. The sample carries roughly 51,000 clones, roughly 83% recorded once. What these receptors recognize is not known. The specimen comprised PBMCs, sampled from a glioma patient whose treatment included an IDH1 peptide vaccine. The receptors were gathered from a woman aged 25 to 39 with glioma. Some clones in this sample may be carry-over from other donors' samples. CDR3s include the opening cysteine and the closing phenylalanine or tryptophan. The D gene is left open where the match is weak. The size of a clone is reported for some rows only, either as once, few or many, or as a class for expanded clones.

NA,TRBJ1-5,NA,TRBV7-6,CASSLAHRDNQPQHF,TGTGCCAGCAGCTTAGCTCACAGGGACAATCAGCCCCAGCATTTT
NA,TRBJ2-7,TRBD1,TRBV19,CASSINRGGTYEQYF,TGTGCCAGTAGTATAAACAGGGGTGGTACCTACGAGCAGTACTTC
NA,TRBJ2-3,NA,TRBV19,CASSITDTQYF,TGTGCCAGTAGTATCACAGATACGCAGTATTTT
NA,TRBJ1-1,NA,TRBV16,CASSPRGGEEAFF,TGTGCCAGCAGCCCCCGGGGGGGGGAGGAAGCTTTCTTT
NA,TRBJ1-5,NA,TRBV6-5,CASSYERGSQPQHF,TGTGCCAGCAGTTATGAGCGGGGTAGTCAGCCCCAGCATTTT
once,TRBJ1-5,TRBD1,TRBV27,CASRALTGGWGNQPQHF,TGTGCCAGCAGGGCCCTGACAGGGGGTTGGGGAAATCAGCCCCAGCATTTT
NA,TRBJ1-2,NA,TRBV6-1,CASSEDTGLLDGYTF,TGTGCCAGCAGTGAGGACACAGGGCTACTGGATGGCTACACCTTC
once,TRBJ2-2,NA,TRBV5-4,CASSDGRFTGELFF,TGTGCCAGCAGCGATGGCCGGTTCACCGGGGAGCTGTTTTTT
NA,TRBJ2-5,NA,TRBV6-5,CASSFRVDSRGQYF,TGTGCCAGCAGTTTTAGGGTGGACTCCCGCGGCCAGTACTTC
NA,TRBJ2-7,NA,TRBV30,CASRDSYEQYF,TGTGCTTCCCGGGACTCCTACGAGCAGTACTTC
NA,TRBJ1-2,NA,TRBV29-1,CSVEGGGYGYTF,TGCAGCGTTGAGGGGGGAGGGTATGGCTACACCTTC
NA,TRBJ2-5,TRBD2,TRBV13,CASSPRWGTSGSEWGQETQYF,TGTGCCAGCAGCCCTAGGTGGGGGACTAGCGGGAGCGAGTGGGGCCAAGAGACCCAGTACTTC
few,TRBJ1-2,NA,TRBV25-1,CASTRGVGSYTF,TGTGCCAGCACCCGTGGGGTCGGGAGCTACACCTTC
NA,TRBJ1-1,NA,TRBV7-8,CASSFQGGGNTEAFF,TGTGCCAGCAGCTTCCAGGGAGGGGGGAACACTGAAGCTTTCTTT
NA,TRBJ1-5,TRBD1,TRBV19,CASSIRGQGGSKPQHF,TGTGCCAGTAGTATTAGAGGACAGGGTGGCAGTAAGCCCCAGCATTTT
NA,TRBJ2-3,NA,TRBV5-1,CASSLDRPTDTQYF,TGCGCCAGCAGCTTGGACCGGCCCACAGATACGCAGTATTTT
NA,TRBJ2-7,TRBD1,TRBV6-5,CASSFGTGGSYEQYF,TGTGCCAGCAGTTTCGGGACAGGGGGATCCTACGAGCAGTACTTC
NA,TRBJ2-7,NA,TRBV11-2,CASSSKPTGAQSPYEQYF,TGTGCCAGCAGCTCCAAACCGACAGGTGCGCAATCTCCCTACGAGCAGTACTTC
NA,TRBJ2-7,TRBD2,TRBV4-1,CASSRTGASGTYEQYF,TGCGCCAGCAGCCGAACCGGGGCTAGCGGGACCTACGAGCAGTACTTC
NA,TRBJ2-7,NA,TRBV11-2,CASSALYEQYF,TGTGCCAGCAGCGCCCTCTACGAGCAGTACTTC
NA,TRBJ1-3,NA,TRBV6-1,CASSEVAGFGNTIYF,TGTGCCAGCAGTGAAGTTGCGGGATTTGGAAACACCATATATTTT
NA,TRBJ1-1,NA,TRBV28,CASSLTNTEAFF,TGTGCCAGCAGTTTAACGAACACTGAAGCTTTCTTT
NA,TRBJ2-5,TRBD1,TRBV10-2,CASSERDRGVETQYF,TGCGCCAGCAGTGAGCGAGACAGGGGTGTGGAGACCCAGTACTTC
NA,TRBJ2-5,NA,TRBV5-1,CASSLEPRREETQYF,TGCGCCAGCAGCTTGGAGCCGCGGAGGGAAGAGACCCAGTACTTC
few,TRBJ1-1,NA,TRBV6-5,CASHGTAATEAFF,TGTGCCAGCCATGGGACGGCGGCCACTGAAGCTTTCTTT
once,TRBJ1-1,NA,TRBV7-2,CASSLEHPNTEAFF,TGTGCCAGCAGCTTAGAACATCCGAACACTGAAGCTTTCTTT
NA,TRBJ2-3,NA,TRBV7-7,CASSLRLAGGTQYF,TGTGCTAGCAGCCTCCGCCTGGCAGGCGGGACGCAGTATTTT
NA,TRBJ2-7,TRBD2,TRBV5-6,CASRDTSGSYEQYF,TGTGCCAGCAGGGATACTAGCGGCTCCTACGAGCAGTACTTC
few,TRBJ1-1,TRBD1,TRBV29-1,CSTGGQIYTEAFF,TGCAGCACCGGGGGACAGATATACACTGAAGCTTTCTTT